This TCR beta chain was captured by sequencing in a study of shared clonotypes between healthy human individuals. General study results and limits: At large depth, rarefaction still showed sorted-subset sequencing to be incomplete. Estimated richness values were generally larger in naive subsets than in memory subsets. Some naive CD4 clonotypes, 4% to 6%, turned up in common across four donors.

With regard to this clone: Its antigen remains unknown.

Germline V gene lookup returns CDR1 MGHRA and CDR2 YSYEKL. The CDR3 has 14 amino acids. Trimming left V 0 bases short and J 6 bases short, with 11 bases between. Profiled with immunoSEQ multiplex PCR; TCRdb holds only in-frame clones, not every one. The data hold some 2 million clones, with over 85% observed a single time. This chain links TRBV4-1 with TRBJ1-2; D is ambiguous. Sequencing used naive CD4+ T cells sorted from blood. As to subset: CD45RA+ positively selected. This receptor was obtained from a man between 18 and 35 years old in good health. CDR3 bases: TGCGCCAGCAGCCAAGATAGAAGACATCATGGCTACACCTTC. This encodes CASSQDRRHHGYTF.